This T cell receptor (beta chain) derives from a study of OX40 agonist ivuxolimab in advanced cancers. Study-level background: Patient treatment consisted of intravenous ivuxolimab administration every 2 weeks at 0.01 to 10 mg/kg.

Findings of the study overall: On average, CD8+ T cells had more expanded clones than CD4+. People who partly responded at 0.1-3.0 mg/kg had some of the least clonal expansion seen.

For this clone: Its antigen is not identified.

The cohort excluded patients with autoimmune disease history or systemic immunosuppression. The repertoire was sequenced with immunoSEQ multiplex PCR; TCRdb's copy has only in-frame clones and lacks some. The sample consists of 66,000 or so clones, under 90% of them appearing once. The sequence came from an adult with an advanced solid tumor such as melanoma, head and neck, liver or kidney cancer. Sequenced here: CD4+ or CD8+ T cells sorted from blood, sampled in a trial of the OX40 agonist ivuxolimab.

The CDR3 reads CASSPYSGDHEQYF. The CDR3 DNA is TGTGCCAGCTCTCCTTACTCAGGGGACCACGAGCAGTACTTC. V is TRBV18 and J is TRBJ2-7, with D possibly being TRBD1 (6 bases). Germline V lookup: CDR1 KGHSH, CDR2 LQKENI. V was trimmed by 6 bases and J by 5 bases, leaving 17 bases between them. The CDR3 is 14 residues long.